This T cell receptor beta chain was sequenced in a study of response to subunit inactivated influenza vaccine. V was clipped by 0 bases and J by 7 bases; unmatched bases: 8. CDR3 length: 17 amino acids. The germline V gene has CDR1 WNHNN and CDR2 SYGVQD (reference sequence). General study findings and limits: Every seasonal influenza vaccination brings in few new T cells, the authors suggested.

Via MiXCR, TCRdb re-called the RT-PCR reads, giving one row per CDR3 protein. This sample has about 800,000 distinct CDR3 sequences, with approximately 21% found just once. Regarding this clonotype: Antigen unknown.

The TCR was taken from a man aged 50 or older who received an inactivated influenza vaccine. This specimen was PBMCs from blood, taken roughly 5 days after vaccination. This chain uses TRBV10-1 with TRBJ2-3; TRBD2 agrees at 12 bases. CDR3: CASSESTLAGGMNTQYF. The CDR3 nucleotides are TGCGCCAGCAGTGAGTCGACTCTAGCGGGGGGGATGAATACGCAGTATTTT.